A single sample is the source of the 24 T cell receptor beta chains below, sequenced in a study of blood T cell repertoires in COVID-19. Sequenced by immunoSEQ multiplex PCR; TCRdb stores in-frame clones only, minus some. Among over 60,000 clones listed, about 88% were seen once. Sequenced material: peripheral blood. These TCRs come from an older man with active or convalescent COVID-19.

V usage is TRBV28 and J usage is TRBJ2-1, with 8 positions matching TRBD1. Unmatched junction bases numbered 18, after V lost 2 bases and J lost 6 bases. The CDR3 spans 19 residues. Germline CDR1 is MDHEN and CDR2 is SYDVKM. For the CDR3, the DNA is TGTGCCAGCAGTTTACGGGACAGGACCCCCGGGACCTATCTCAATGAGCAGTTCTTC. It specifies CASSLRDRTPGTYLNEQFF.

The chain links TRBV29-1 to TRBJ2-5, with a tentative D call TRBD1 (6 bases). The CDR3 spans 16 residues. Germline V gene data show CDR1 as SQVTM and CDR2 as ANQGSEA. V lost 2 bases to trimming and J lost 2 bases, with 18 bases between them. The CDR3: CSVEYMGAEIQETQYF. The CDR3 nucleotides are TGCAGCGTTGAATATATGGGGGCGGAAATACAAGAGACCCAGTACTTC.

This chain joins TRBV19 and TRBJ2-1; D perhaps matches TRBD1 (5 bases). Trimming removed 5 bases at V and 0 bases at J, with 23 bases between. CDR3 length: 19 amino acids. Germline CDR1 reads LNHDA; CDR2 reads SQIVND (reference sequence). CDR3 nucleotide sequence: TGTGCCAGTAGTTGGGGTAGGGGCACCCCTTCCAGCTCCTACAATGAGCAGTTCTTC. This encodes CASSWGRGTPSSSYNEQFF.

The genes are TRBV19 and TRBJ2-4; TRBD1 agrees at 9 bases. Germline V CDR1 and CDR2: LNHDA, SQIVND (reference sequence). CDR3 length: 15 residues. The ends lost 4 bases at V and 6 bases at J; junction bases unmatched: 7. The CDR3 is CASSTSGTGSNIQYF. The CDR3 bases are TGTGCCAGTAGTACCTCCGGGACAGGGTCAAACATTCAGTACTTC.

The rearrangement links TRBV19 to TRBJ1-2, with a weak D call TRBD1 (6 bases). The germline V gene has CDR1 LNHDA and CDR2 SQIVND (reference sequence). V was cut by 6 bases and J by 5 bases, with 19 bases left in between. This CDR3 comprises 15 residues. DNA of the CDR3: TGTGCCAGTAGCCGGCCCCACAGGGAATTTTATGGCTACACCTTC. Amino acids: CASSRPHREFYGYTF.

This sequence joins TRBV7-2 and TRBJ2-7, with 7 bases identical to TRBD1. This CDR3 has 14 amino acids. CDR1 is SGHTA and CDR2 is FQGNSA in the germline V gene. J was trimmed by 6 bases and V by 5 bases; bases with no gene match: 10. CDR3 DNA: TGTGCCAGCAGCCTACAATGGACAGGCGTCGAGCAGTACTTC. It specifies CASSLQWTGVEQYF.

The rearrangement links TRBV2 to TRBJ2-7; TRBD1 aligns across 9 bases. The J segment lost 1 base and the V segment lost 6 bases, leaving 13 bases of the junction unmatched. CDR3 length: 17 residues. Germline CDR1 is SNHLY and CDR2 is FYNNEI. The CDR3 coding sequence is TGTGCCAGCAGCGAGCCGACCTCGGGACAGGGTTCCTACGAGCAGTACTTC. Its translation: CASSEPTSGQGSYEQYF. Full variable domain (outside the CDR3, taken from reference TRBV2 and TRBJ2-7): EPEVTQTPSHQVTQMGQEVILRCVPISNHLYFYWYRQILGQKVEFLVSFYNNEISEKSEIFDDQFSVERPDGSNFTLKIRSTKLEDSAMYFCASSEPTSGQGSYEQYFGPGTRLTVT.

The V and J genes are TRBV27 and TRBJ1-6, with D possibly matching TRBD1 (5 bases). The germline gives CDR1 MNHEY, CDR2 SMNVEV (reference sequence). The CDR3 has 16 residues. The V end was cut by 7 bases, the J end by 7 bases, with 20 bases between. The CDR3 DNA reads TGTGCCAGCACCCCGTCGGGGGGTCCTTCAAATTCACCCCTCCACTTT. This encodes CASTPSGGPSNSPLHF.

This sequence joins TRBV9 and TRBJ2-2; 7 nucleotides match TRBD2. CDR1 and CDR2 (germline): SGDLS, YYNGEE. After removal of 0 bases from V and 5 bases from J, the junction contained 7 bases not matched to a gene. The CDR3 totals 16 residues. CDR3 coding DNA: TGTGCCAGCAGCGTAGGAGGGAGGGCCAGAACCGGGGAGCTGTTTTTT. Residues: CASSVGGRARTGELFF.

The rearrangement links TRBV5-4 to TRBJ2-1; 16 bases are shared with TRBD2. Germline values: CDR1 SGHNT, CDR2 YYREEE (reference sequence). The CDR3 covers 19 residues. V gave up 2 bases and J gave up 3 bases; unmatched junction bases: 8. The chain's CDR3 is CASSFSGTSGRVVYNEQFF. CDR3 sequence (DNA): TGTGCCAGCAGCTTTTCTGGGACTAGCGGGAGGGTTGTCTACAATGAGCAGTTCTTC.

The rearrangement joins TRBV2 to TRBJ2-2; 7 nucleotides align to TRBD1. The CDR3 is made up of 15 amino acids. With 7 bases clipped from V and 1 base from J, the junction kept 6 bases outside the gene matches. Per germline, CDR1 SNHLY and CDR2 FYNNEI. CDR3 protein: CASNEHRGNTGELFF. The CDR3 bases are TGTGCCAGCAATGAGCACAGGGGGAACACCGGGGAGCTGTTTTTT.

This clone showed up just once. The genes are TRBV6-6 and TRBJ2-5; TRBD2 aligns across 9 bases. Trimming at V came to 6 bases and at J to 3 bases, leaving 2 bases not matched to a gene. The CDR3 runs 13 residues. In germline, CDR1 is MNHNY, CDR2 SVGAGI (reference sequence). The CDR3 coding sequence is TGTGCCAGCAGGGCTAGCGGGGAAGAGACCCAGTACTTC. It translates to CASRASGEETQYF.

The rearrangement uses TRBV13 and TRBJ2-5; no reliable D call. The CDR3 loop spans 16 amino acids. V lost 1 base, J lost 4 bases, and 16 bases lay in between. From germline, CDR1 is PRHDT and CDR2 FYEKMQ (reference sequence). The CDR3 DNA reads as TGTGCCAGCAGCTTAGCTGCGGCGGCTCTAAGAGAGACCCAGTACTTC. This translates into CASSLAAAALRETQYF.

The J gene is TRBJ2-6, the V gene TRBV28; weak D call: TRBD1 (6 bases). Trimming stripped 5 bases from V and 3 bases from J, with 11 bases between. The CDR3 has 15 residues. The germline CDR1 and CDR2 sequences are MDHEN and SYDVKM. CDR3 nucleotides: TGTGCCAGCAGTAGGGGGAGTCATGGGGCCAACGTCCTGACTTTC. Translating gives CASSRGSHGANVLTF.

This clone was found a few times. The J gene is TRBJ2-2, the V gene TRBV7-8, with TRBD1 matching over 8 bases. Germline CDR1 is SGHVS and CDR2 is FQNEAQ. The V and J ends lost 3 bases and 7 bases, in that order; junction bases with no gene match: 7. The CDR3 has 15 residues. As DNA, the CDR3 is TGTGCCAGCAGCTTCCATCCGACAGGGGTCGGGGAGCTGTTTTTT. This gives the protein CASSFHPTGVGELFF.

This clone appeared once. This chain links TRBV27 with TRBJ1-6, with 11 bases fitting TRBD1. Germline values: CDR1 MNHEY, CDR2 SMNVEV (reference sequence). This CDR3 has 15 amino acids. V lost 2 bases and J lost 8; bases outside the gene matches: 2. CDR3 residues: CASSLGQGADSPLHF. CDR3 in DNA: TGTGCCAGCAGTTTAGGACAGGGGGCAGATTCACCCCTCCACTTT.

The CDR3 region has the DNA TGTGCCAGTATTGGCCTCTCGAACACCGGGGAGCTGTTTTTT. Protein product: CASIGLSNTGELFF. The genes are TRBV19 and TRBJ2-2; D call uncertain. V lost 7 bases and J lost 0, with 9 bases in between. The germline V gene has CDR1 LNHDA and CDR2 SQIVND (reference sequence). The CDR3 sequence is 14 residues long.

The genes are TRBV6-5 and TRBJ1-3; possible D gene TRBD1, 5 bases. Germline V gene data show CDR1 as MNHEY and CDR2 as SVGAGI. This CDR3 is built from 13 residues. V lost 8 bases and J 4 bases, leaving 12 bases between the germline ends. The CDR3, as DNA: TGTGCCAGCCGCGGGGGAACCGGAAACACCATATATTTT. It encodes CASRGGTGNTIYF.

The chain uses TRBV25-1 and TRBJ2-5, with no clear D. The germline V and J ends were trimmed by 4 bases and 2 bases, with 11 bases remaining between them. There are 14 residues in the CDR3. The germline CDR1 and CDR2 sequences are MGHDK and SYGVNS. The CDR3 nucleotides read TGTGCCAGCAGTGCACCCGGGTTTCAAGAGACCCAGTACTTC. The encoded protein is CASSAPGFQETQYF.

The chain couples TRBV2 to TRBJ2-2, with a weak D call TRBD1 (6 bases). Germline V gene lookup returns CDR1 SNHLY and CDR2 FYNNEI. This CDR3 spans 14 amino acids. The germline V and J ends were trimmed by 5 bases and 7 bases, with 14 bases remaining between them. CDR3 bases: TGTGCCAGCAGTTTCCGGACAGAAAACGGGGAGCTGTTTTTT. It yields the protein CASSFRTENGELFF.

The chain links TRBV6-5 to TRBJ1-2; D gene ambiguous. V was trimmed by 4 bases and J by 5 bases, leaving 14 bases between them. CDR1 and CDR2 from the germline V gene are MNHEY and SVGAGI. The CDR3 totals 14 residues. Here the CDR3 DNA reads TGTGCCAGCAGTTGGGGTAGGAGGGATTATGGCTACACCTTC. It yields the protein CASSWGRRDYGYTF.

This chain connects TRBV7-2 to TRBJ2-1; 9 positions agree with TRBD2. With V trimmed by 1 base and J by 9 bases, 10 bases remained unmatched. CDR1 is SGHTA and CDR2 is FQGNSA in the germline V gene. The CDR3 is made up of 16 amino acids. The CDR3 DNA reads as TGTGCCAGCAGCTTAGGAAGGGGACTAGCAATGCGTGAGCAGTTCTTC. It translates to CASSLGRGLAMREQFF.

The V and J genes are TRBV4-1 and TRBJ1-4; perhaps TRBD1 as D (5 bases). Trimming stripped 0 bases from V and 2 bases from J, with 7 bases between. There are 15 residues in the CDR3. Germline CDR1 is MGHRA and CDR2 is YSYEKL. The CDR3 loop is CASSQDPGTNEKLFF. Written as DNA, the CDR3 is TGCGCCAGCAGCCAAGACCCAGGGACTAATGAAAAACTGTTTTTT.

The gene calls are TRBV6-5 and TRBJ2-3, with D maybe TRBD2 (5 bases). The CDR3 runs to 12 residues. Per the germline V gene, CDR1 is MNHEY and CDR2 is SVGAGI. V was shortened by 7 bases and J by 1 base, with 6 bases between the two germline ends. CDR3 nucleotide sequence: TGTGCCAGCACTAGCCGCACAGATACGCAGTATTTT. This codes for CASTSRTDTQYF.